Presented here are 3 T cell receptor beta chains from one specimen sequenced in a study of T cells in Graves' hyperthyroidism and ophthalmopathy. Amplified regions were TCR beta CDR3 sequences from RNA transcripts. First-round RT-PCR targeting the TCR CDR3 was performed with the HTBI primer set. TCRdb used MiXCR to reprocess the multiplex PCR reads, holding one entry per CDR3 protein. The sample yields over 500,000 distinct CDR3 sequences, roughly 15% seen once. Sequences were obtained from blood. All receptors come from a middle-aged woman with Graves' hyperthyroidism.

This clonotype was detected ten times or more. The V and J genes are TRBV3-1 and TRBJ2-1, with TRBD2 identical over 14 bases. The CDR3 totals 16 residues. V gave up 4 bases and J gave up 9 bases; unmatched junction bases: 8. The V gene's germline CDR1 is LGHDT and CDR2 YNNKEL (reference sequence). The CDR3 sequence is CASSLGTSGSSGEQFF. The CDR3 DNA reads TGTGCCAGCAGCCTTGGGACTAGCGGGAGTAGTGGTGAGCAGTTCTTC.

This sequence joins TRBV29-1 and TRBJ2-7; D is unresolved. The CDR3 runs 11 residues. Germline CDR1 SQVTM, CDR2 ANQGSEA. Trimming pared 4 bases from V and 6 bases from J, leaving 10 bases between. DNA for the CDR3: TGCAGCGTTGGTCAGCTTTCCGAGCAGTACTTC. Its protein product is CSVGQLSEQYF.

The V gene is TRBV20-1, the J gene TRBJ2-1; TRBD2 aligns across 10 bases. CDR1 is DFQATT and CDR2 is SNEGSKA in the germline V gene (reference sequence). CDR3 length equals 16 residues. Losses at the gene ends were 2 bases for V and 0 bases for J; bases not matched to a gene: 4. The CDR3 bases are TGCAGTGCTAGATCTGGACTAGCGGACTCCTACAATGAGCAGTTCTTC. Protein product: CSARSGLADSYNEQFF.